Listed below are T cell receptor beta chains from one sample, sequenced in a study of radiotherapy plus CTLA-4 blockade in lung cancer. Here immunoSEQ multiplex PCR was the method, and the copy in TCRdb shows in-frame clones only, minus some. The sample holds some 50,000 clones; around 85% are singletons and the top ten take 3.2%. The sample in question was peripheral blood, obtained from a patient treated with radiotherapy plus ipilimumab. The receptors come from a human donor with non-small cell lung cancer who had a partial response to radiotherapy plus ipilimumab. Both conserved end residues are part of each CDR3. Rows may omit the clone size; those that give it use once, few, many or a size class.

CDR3 protein,V gene,J gene,clone size,CDR3 length
CASSSGQAFPLNIQYF,TRBV5-1,TRBJ2-4,-,16
CASSILQGGNTIYF,TRBV5-6,TRBJ1-3,-,14
CASTTTGDYSPLHF,TRBV2,TRBJ1-6,-,14
CASSVARGHGYTF,TRBV2,TRBJ1-2,-,13
CASSPRGQGRGTF,TRBV19,TRBJ1-2,-,13
CASSLGVDRVEQYF,TRBV7-3,TRBJ2-7,few,14
CASSDWAENTEAFF,TRBV6-1,TRBJ1-1,-,14
CASSPGWVTEAFF,TRBV6-1,TRBJ1-1,-,13
CASSLTSGGHSYEQYF,TRBV11-2,TRBJ2-7,-,16
CASSHSGGSYNEQFF,TRBV4-1,TRBJ2-1,-,15
CASSQESTGGIYGYTF,TRBV4-2,TRBJ1-2,once,16
CASSPFRGGKYYEQYF,TRBV7-2,TRBJ2-7,-,16
CASSLGWQGGEAFF,TRBV5-1,TRBJ1-1,medium-sized,14
CASSAGFGNTIYF,TRBV5-5,TRBJ1-3,-,13
CASSRDSLANTGELFF,TRBV6-4,TRBJ2-2,-,16
CASSTGLQGRLYF,TRBV10-1,TRBJ2-3,once,13
CASSSDTYEQYF,TRBV5-1,TRBJ2-7,-,12
CSVGGDNEQFF,TRBV29-1,TRBJ2-1,-,11
CSARGGQPQHF,TRBV20-1,TRBJ1-5,-,11
CASSQADLQGSPLHF,TRBV4-1,TRBJ1-6,-,15
CASSFGIGLAFSGELFF,TRBV7-2,TRBJ2-2,few,17
CASSFAGTANTGELFF,TRBV7-9,TRBJ2-2,-,16
CASSPPQGDEQYF,TRBV18,TRBJ2-7,-,13
CASSYGGVSGANVLTF,TRBV6-5,TRBJ2-6,-,16
CASSEGKRSGNTEAFF,TRBV2,TRBJ1-1,few,16
CASSLDRVVNTEAFF,TRBV5-6,TRBJ1-1,-,15
CASSGRTSGGKNEQFF,TRBV5-1,TRBJ2-1,-,16
CASSYGRVLSTEAFF,TRBV6-5,TRBJ1-1,-,15
CASRAVQGLNTEAFF,TRBV6-4,TRBJ1-1,few,15
CASSVVAGAYLSYNEQFF,TRBV9,TRBJ2-1,-,18
CASKAAGGLETQYF,TRBV5-1,TRBJ2-5,-,14
CASRGGQGARSPLHF,TRBV28,TRBJ1-6,-,15
CASSGVGIEQYF,TRBV9,TRBJ2-7,-,12
CASSLDGQGGYEQYF,TRBV5-1,TRBJ2-7,-,15
CASLSGGETGELFF,TRBV5-1,TRBJ2-2,few,14
CASSLDRGYYNEQFF,TRBV18,TRBJ2-1,-,15
CASSAQQGAGELFF,TRBV18,TRBJ2-2,-,14
CASSLEGLAEAFF,TRBV28,TRBJ1-1,-,13
CASSLRGYYGYTF,TRBV6-5,TRBJ1-2,-,13
CASSPSGVYEQYF,TRBV18,TRBJ2-7,few,13
CASSLVASGGPQETQYF,TRBV7-6,TRBJ2-5,few,17
CASSSLAGGQETQYF,TRBV5-4,TRBJ2-5,once,15
CASSLGVSGGLTGELFF,TRBV7-2,TRBJ2-2,few,17
CASSPGQNQETQYF,TRBV27,TRBJ2-5,-,14
CASTDRKGEAFF,TRBV6-1,TRBJ1-1,-,12
CASSWGQGNTEAFF,TRBV5-5,TRBJ1-1,-,14